A single sample is the source of the 8 T cell receptor beta chains below, sequenced in a study of vaccination effects on CD4 cells after COVID-19. No antigen is known for these receptors. The authors isolated CD4+ T cells after around 9 days of culture. Either the BNT162b2 or mRNA-1273 vaccine was given to participants in two doses. The method was immunoSEQ multiplex PCR; TCRdb's version includes in-frame clones alone and lacks a portion of them. The sample has around 40,000 clones; about three quarters are singletons. Here the sequenced sample was CD4+ T cells from PBMCs cultured without peptide, taken after COVID-19 vaccination. These receptors were collected from a human donor who received a COVID-19 vaccine.

V gene TRBV4-1 combines with J gene TRBJ2-7; TRBD2 matches at 7 bases. This CDR3 comprises 14 residues. Germline CDR1 reads MGHRA; CDR2 reads YSYEKL. V lost 4 bases and J lost 2; bases outside the gene matches: 5. Here the CDR3 DNA reads TGCGCCAGCAGCCGTTCTAGCGGAGCCTACGAGCAGTACTTC. This translates into CASSRSSGAYEQYF.

CDR3 nucleotide sequence: TGCGCCAGCAGCAGGCTTAGCGGGGGGAACACAGATACGCAGTATTTT. Amino acids: CASSRLSGGNTDTQYF. V and J are TRBV5-1 and TRBJ2-3, with TRBD2 matching 10 bases. V was clipped by 4 bases and J by 2 bases; unmatched bases: 7. The CDR3 consists of 16 residues. Per germline, CDR1 SGHRS and CDR2 YFSETQ.

J is TRBJ2-5 and V is TRBV11-2, with a tentative D call TRBD2 (6 bases). The CDR3 contains 15 residues. Between the trimmed V and J ends, which lost 5 bases and 4 bases, there was a span of 17 bases. CDR1 and CDR2 (germline): SGHAT, FQNNGV. The CDR3 here is CASSPGRITGETQYF. The CDR3 DNA is TGTGCCAGCAGCCCGGGGAGGATAACTGGAGAGACCCAGTACTTC.

The chain carries TRBV29-1 and TRBJ1-3, with a weak D call TRBD1 (6 bases). Germline CDR1 and CDR2: SQVTM and ANQGSEA. V dropped 4 bases and J dropped 3 bases, with 16 bases sitting between them. The CDR3 contains 15 residues. The CDR3 spells CSVGGAGGIGNTIYF. CDR3 DNA: TGCAGCGTTGGGGGGGCCGGGGGAATTGGAAACACCATATATTTT.

V is TRBV19 and J is TRBJ1-5, with D perhaps matching TRBD1 (6 bases). Germline V lookup: CDR1 LNHDA, CDR2 SQIVND (reference sequence). There are 15 residues in the CDR3. Trimming took off 1 base at V and 5 bases at J, with 12 bases between the two ends. The CDR3 loop reads CASSIGEQGHQPQHF. The CDR3 coding sequence is TGTGCCAGTAGTATAGGAGAACAGGGTCATCAGCCCCAGCATTTT.

The CDR3 loop is CASSQPSGVFPGELFF. In nucleotides, the CDR3 is TGTGCCAGCAGCCAACCTAGCGGTGTGTTTCCGGGGGAGCTGTTTTTT. The chain combines TRBV3-1 (or the pseudogene TRBV3-2) with TRBJ2-2; 7 bases line up with TRBD2. The junction had 11 bases not matched to a gene; V was cut back by 2 bases and J by 8 bases. This CDR3 has 16 amino acids. The V gene's germline CDR1 is LGHDT and CDR2 YNNKEL (reference sequence).

The table lists this clone with a count of one. The chain has TRBV6-1 and TRBJ1-5; D unclear. CDR3 length equals 13 residues. Germline loops: CDR1 MNHNS, CDR2 SASEGT. V was pared by 0 bases and J by 4 bases, with 4 bases between. CDR3 sequence: CASSEASNQPQHF. The CDR3 DNA is TGTGCCAGCAGTGAAGCCTCTAATCAGCCCCAGCATTTT.

This rearrangement joins TRBV2 to TRBJ1-2; 7 bases match TRBD1. From germline, CDR1 is SNHLY and CDR2 FYNNEI. J lost 3 bases, V lost 3 bases, and 16 bases had no gene match. This CDR3 is built from 18 residues. This CDR3 reads CASSDPLGRGEPYYGYTF. CDR3 bases: TGTGCCAGCAGTGACCCGCTGGGCAGGGGGGAGCCCTACTATGGCTACACCTTC. The whole variable domain, remainder taken from reference TRBV2 and TRBJ1-2, is EPEVTQTPSHQVTQMGQEVILRCVPISNHLYFYWYRQILGQKVEFLVSFYNNEISEKSEIFDDQFSVERPDGSNFTLKIRSTKLEDSAMYFCASSDPLGRGEPYYGYTFGSGTRLTVV.